This T cell receptor beta chain stems from a study of regulatory and conventional T cells in RAG deficiency. The wider study: Autoimmunity is frequent in combined immunodeficiency with hypomorphic RAG mutations.

Here immunoSEQ multiplex PCR was the method, and the copy in TCRdb shows in-frame clones only, minus some. The sample includes more than 7,500 clones, approximately 96% of them seen just once. Comments on this clone: As yet, its antigen is unknown.

Study outcomes and limitations: Compared with controls, unique Treg TCR beta sequences dropped roughly 96-fold in Omenn syndrome and CID/AS. Shorter CDR3s in all patient subsets; >90% Treg-Tconv overlap in Omenn.

The sorted conventional CD4+ T cells were CD25-low and CD127-high, with genomic DNA sequenced. Sequenced sample: CD4+ effector T cells sorted from blood. This TCR was recovered from a human donor with RAG deficiency presenting as severe combined immunodeficiency.

The CDR3 reads CASSLNPRQPQHF. CDR3 DNA: TGTGCCAGCAGCTTAAACCCCCGTCAGCCCCAGCATTTT. The V and J genes are TRBV7-3 and TRBJ1-5; D is ambiguous. V lost 1 base, J lost 6 bases, and 7 bases lay in between. This CDR3 contains 13 residues. Germline CDR1 is SGHTA and CDR2 is FQGTGA.